This T cell receptor (beta chain) originates from a study of T-cell memory formation after mild COVID-19. TCRdb re-derived calls from the 5' RACE reads in MiXCR, one entry per CDR3 protein. The sample contains 300,000 to 400,000 distinct CDR3 sequences, over 10% of which appear only once. This clonotype was observed a handful of times. This CDR3 is built from 14 residues. Germline V CDR1 and CDR2: MGHDK, SYGVNS. V was trimmed by 8 bases and J by 2 bases, leaving 14 bases between them. The sequence was collected from a man between 18 and 35 years old who had mild COVID-19 (a few samples of this study predate the infection). Cell type and time point are not known. This rearrangement joins TRBV25-1 to TRBJ2-3; TRBD1 is a possible D gene (5 bases). The sequenced material came from PBMCs or a T cell subset sorted from them (not recorded which). CDR3 sequence reads: CASVPQTATDTQYF. CDR3 sequence (DNA): TGTGCCAGCGTACCTCAGACAGCCACAGATACGCAGTATTTT.